These T cell receptor beta chains were read from a single sample in a study of technical replicates of blood from several donors. Produced via immunoSEQ multiplex PCR; TCRdb's table is partial and in-frame only. This sample has 55,000 to 60,000 clones; just over 90% occur once, and the top ten carry 4.2%. Material: PBMCs. The receptor set was obtained from a human donor in good health. Some clones in this sample may be carry-over from other donors' samples. Both conserved end residues are part of each CDR3. A D gene is named only where the DNA matches it firmly. The size of a clone is reported for some rows only, either as once, few or many, or as a class for expanded clones.

d_call j_call clone_size v_call cdr3_nt cdr3_aa
. TRBJ2-3 . TRBV27 TGTGCCAGCAGTCTGGTGGCATATAGCACAGATACGCAGTATTTT CASSLVAYSTDTQYF
TRBD2 TRBJ2-3 . TRBV7-2 TGTGCCACCCGCGGGGGGGGGAAGACAGATACGCAGTATTTT CATRGGGKTDTQYF
TRBD2 TRBJ2-5 . TRBV5-4 TGTGCCAGCAGCACCCGGACTAGCGGCCAAGAGACCCAGTACTTC CASSTRTSGQETQYF
. TRBJ1-3 . TRBV4-1 TGCGCCAGCAGCGCGCCTAACTCTGGAAACACCATATATTTT CASSAPNSGNTIYF
TRBD2 TRBJ2-1 . TRBV27 TGTGCCAGCAGTCCTACGGGGGGGGGCAATGAGCAGTTCTTC CASSPTGGGNEQFF
. TRBJ2-3 . TRBV2 TGTGCCAGCAGTGACGGGGGTACAAAGCAGTATTTT CASSDGGTKQYF
. TRBJ2-5 . TRBV9 TGTGCCAGCAGCGTAGTCGGGCAGGGTGGGACCCAGTACTTC CASSVVGQGGTQYF
TRBD1 TRBJ1-2 . TRBV7-2 TGTGCCAGCAGCTTAGGAGGGGACAGGGCTTTTTGGGGCTACACCTTC CASSLGGDRAFWGYTF
TRBD1 TRBJ2-3 . TRBV9 TGTGCCAGCAGCCCCCGGACAGGGGACAACTCGCAGTATTTT CASSPRTGDNSQYF
. TRBJ1-5 . TRBV7-2 TGTGCCAGCAGCTTAGGGACAGCGGGGAGCAATCAGCCCCAGCATTTT CASSLGTAGSNQPQHF
TRBD1 TRBJ2-7 . TRBV2 TGTGCCAGCCGACAGGGGGCCGACGAGCAGTACTTC CASRQGADEQYF
TRBD1 TRBJ1-1 . TRBV7-3 TGTGCCAGCAGGGAATACGACACAGGGGGATCCACTGAAGCTTTCTTT CASREYDTGGSTEAFF
TRBD2 TRBJ2-7 . TRBV7-9 TGTGCCAGCAGCGAAATTACTAGCGGACCCTATTACGAGCAGTACTTC CASSEITSGPYYEQYF
. TRBJ2-2 . TRBV7-9 TGTGCCAGCAGCTTATCAGAAAACGGGGAGCTGTTTTTT CASSLSENGELFF
TRBD1 TRBJ1-2 . TRBV10-3 TGTGCCATCAGTGAGTCGTCTGAGGACAGGGGCTTC CAISESSEDRGF
. TRBJ1-2 . TRBV15 TGTGCCACCAGCAGAGATCAAATGGGCAGGTACTATGGCTACACCTTC CATSRDQMGRYYGYTF
. TRBJ1-6 . TRBV5-1 TGCGCCAGCAGCTTTGGGGCCAGACATAATTCACCCCTCCACTTT CASSFGARHNSPLHF
TRBD2 TRBJ2-3 . TRBV25-1 TGTGCCAGCAGTGTCCTTAGCGGGGGGGCGGCAGATACGCAGTATTTT CASSVLSGGAADTQYF
TRBD2 TRBJ2-1 once TRBV27 TGTGCCAGCAGGCCTAGCGGACCCTACAATGAGCAGTTCTTC CASRPSGPYNEQFF
. TRBJ1-6 . TRBV19 TGTGCCAGTAGTACCCCCCACTCTTTAAGACAGGATGCCAACCTCTATAATTCACCCCTCCACTTT CASSTPHSLRQDANLYNSPLHF
. TRBJ1-2 . TRBV5-6 TGTGCCAGCAGCCCGAACCAGGGTTCCTCTAACTATGGCTACACCTTC CASSPNQGSSNYGYTF
TRBD2 TRBJ2-7 . TRBV10-3 TGTGCCATCAAAAAAGGGTGGCGGGAGGGGTACGAGCAGTACTTC CAIKKGWREGYEQYF
. TRBJ1-5 . TRBV6-4 TGTGCCAGCAGCCCCGGTTCAAATCAGCCCCAGCATTTT CASSPGSNQPQHF
. TRBJ1-1 few TRBV29-1 TGCAGCGGCCATCGACCGGGGAAGGAGACTGAAGCTTTCTTT CSGHRPGKETEAFF
. TRBJ2-7 . TRBV6-1 TGTGCCAGCGGAGCAGGGATTTGGGAGCAGTACTTC CASGAGIWEQYF
. TRBJ2-4 . TRBV6-5 TGTGCCAGCAGCCCGGGACAAACGAAAAACATTCAGTACTTC CASSPGQTKNIQYF
TRBD1 TRBJ1-2 . TRBV6-6 TGTGCCAGCAGTTACCGAAAACAGGGGGCCTCCCGCGGCTACACCTTC CASSYRKQGASRGYTF
. TRBJ1-1 . TRBV5-3 TGTGCCAGAAGCTTGGTGTTGACTGGCCCTGAAGCTTTCTTT CARSLVLTGPEAFF
TRBD2 TRBJ2-5 . TRBV4-2 TGTGCCAGCAGCCTTAAGACTAGCGGGATGGGGGAGACCCAGTACTTC CASSLKTSGMGETQYF
TRBD1 TRBJ2-7 . TRBV4-2 TGTGCCAGCAGCCGAGGGACAGGACCCTACGAGCAGTACTTC CASSRGTGPYEQYF
. TRBJ2-7 . TRBV28 TGTGCCAGCACGGAAACCTGGGCAGGGGACAAGCAGTACTTC CASTETWAGDKQYF
. TRBJ2-1 . TRBV15 TGTGCCACCAGCAGGGTATACGGGTCCTACAATGAGCAGTTCTTC CATSRVYGSYNEQFF
TRBD2 TRBJ2-2 . TRBV7-9 TGTGCCAGCAGCCGGACTAGCGGGGGGGCGAACACCGGGGAGCTGTTTTTT CASSRTSGGANTGELFF
TRBD2 TRBJ2-1 . TRBV19 TGTGCCAGTAACCCAGGGACTAGCGGGGGGGCACGGTATGAGCAGTTCTTC CASNPGTSGGARYEQFF
TRBD2 TRBJ2-7 . TRBV7-9 TGTGCCAGCAGCCTTAGCGGGAGCACCTACGAGCAGTACTTC CASSLSGSTYEQYF
. TRBJ1-1 . TRBV19 TGTGCCAGTACCCTCAGGGGTACTGAAGCTTTCTTT CASTLRGTEAFF
. TRBJ2-7 . TRBV4-3 TGCGCCAGCAGCCAAGACGCGGGCGAGCAGTACTTC CASSQDAGEQYF
TRBD2 TRBJ2-1 . TRBV11-1 TGTGCCAGCAGCTTACCGTCGGGACTAGTTAGCAATGAGCAGTTCTTC CASSLPSGLVSNEQFF
TRBD1 TRBJ1-1 . TRBV2 TGTGCCAGCAGTGGACAGGGGGGGAACACTGAAGCTTTCTTT CASSGQGGNTEAFF
. TRBJ1-2 . TRBV5-4 TGTGCCAGCAGCCAGGGGACAATCTATGGCTACACCTTC CASSQGTIYGYTF
TRBD1 TRBJ1-4 . TRBV7-9 TGTGCCAGCAGCCCAACGACAGGGGGAGGTGAAAAACTGTTTTTT CASSPTTGGGEKLFF
TRBD2 TRBJ2-2 . TRBV4-2 TGTGCCAGCAGCCCCCTCGGGGTAGCGGGGGTGAGGACCGGGGAGCTGTTTTTT CASSPLGVAGVRTGELFF
TRBD1 TRBJ2-7 . TRBV6-5 TGTGCCAGCAGTTTTTCCCCCGGGACAGCCACCTACGAGCAGTACTTC CASSFSPGTATYEQYF
. TRBJ2-7 . TRBV4-2 TGTGCCAGCAGCCTCACCTCCGGGGGTTTTTCCTACGAGCAGTACTTC CASSLTSGGFSYEQYF
. TRBJ1-2 . TRBV6-5 TGTGCCAGCAGTTACTCAGCAGCCGGGGAGGGCTACACCTTC CASSYSAAGEGYTF
TRBD2 TRBJ2-3 . TRBV4-1 TGCGCCAGCAGCCTCGGCCCGGGACTAGCGGGGGGCACAGATACGCAGTATTTT CASSLGPGLAGGTDTQYF
TRBD2 TRBJ2-7 . TRBV5-1 TGCGCCAGCTCCTCTGGAAGGGCCGGGGGGTACGAGCAGTACTTC CASSSGRAGGYEQYF
. TRBJ2-3 once TRBV7-3 TGTGCCAGCTCCACTAGTTGGTTT CASSTSWF
TRBD1 TRBJ1-6 . TRBV19 TGTGCCAGTAGTACGGGACAGGGGGTAAATCCACCCCTCCACTTT CASSTGQGVNPPLHF
TRBD2 TRBJ2-5 . TRBV6-6 TGTGCCAGCAGTTACTCAGGGGCTAGCGGTATAGAGACCCAGTACTTC CASSYSGASGIETQYF
. TRBJ2-6 . TRBV5-8 TGTGCCAGCTCAAGGGGGGGAGCCTCCTCTGGGGCCAACGTCCTGACTTTC CASSRGGASSGANVLTF
. TRBJ1-2 . TRBV21-1 TGTGCCAGCAGCAAAGGTACCAGGGAGGCTGGCTACACCTTC CASSKGTREAGYTF
TRBD2 TRBJ2-7 . TRBV7-6 TGTGCCAGCAGCGAACAAGGGACTAGCGGCTCCTACGAGCAGTACTTC CASSEQGTSGSYEQYF
TRBD1 TRBJ2-1 . TRBV10-3 TGTGCCATCAGTGCATCCGAATGGCAGGGGGTCAGGAATGAGCAGTTCTTC CAISASEWQGVRNEQFF
TRBD1 TRBJ2-1 . TRBV7-3 TGTGCCAGCAGTCCCGGACAGGGAAGGTACAATGAGCAGTTCTTC CASSPGQGRYNEQFF
TRBD2 TRBJ2-7 . TRBV11-2 TGTGCCAGCAGCCCCGGACTAGTAGACGAGCAGTACTTC CASSPGLVDEQYF
TRBD2 TRBJ2-5 once TRBV15 TGTGCCACCAGCAGAGACGGCCTAGCGGGAGGGCAAGAGACCCAGTACTTC CATSRDGLAGGQETQYF